The entry below describes one T cell receptor (beta chain). Antigen specificity is unknown. The protocol was immunoSEQ multiplex PCR, while the TCRdb copy is restricted to in-frame clones and leaves out a portion. The data hold 210,000 or so clones, with 90% to 95% observed a single time. This sample was included in a study of T cell responses to AZD1222 COVID-19 vaccine. Notes on the study in general: Donors were mostly white British, more females; clonal diversity possibly underestimated. Recipients of AZD1222 seropositive at baseline numbered only 5 to 7.

The source was peripheral blood, collected on day 0 of MenACWY control vaccination. The TCR sequence derives from an adult in good health.

Written as DNA, the CDR3 is TGCGCCAGCAGCCAGGGGACAGCAATTAACTATGGCTACACCTTC. This codes for CASSQGTAINYGYTF. The chain combines TRBV4-1 with TRBJ1-2; 7 nucleotides agree with TRBD1. The CDR3 covers 15 residues. V shed 3 bases, J shed 1 base, and the junction held 5 bases outside the gene matches. Germline V gene lookup returns CDR1 MGHRA and CDR2 YSYEKL.